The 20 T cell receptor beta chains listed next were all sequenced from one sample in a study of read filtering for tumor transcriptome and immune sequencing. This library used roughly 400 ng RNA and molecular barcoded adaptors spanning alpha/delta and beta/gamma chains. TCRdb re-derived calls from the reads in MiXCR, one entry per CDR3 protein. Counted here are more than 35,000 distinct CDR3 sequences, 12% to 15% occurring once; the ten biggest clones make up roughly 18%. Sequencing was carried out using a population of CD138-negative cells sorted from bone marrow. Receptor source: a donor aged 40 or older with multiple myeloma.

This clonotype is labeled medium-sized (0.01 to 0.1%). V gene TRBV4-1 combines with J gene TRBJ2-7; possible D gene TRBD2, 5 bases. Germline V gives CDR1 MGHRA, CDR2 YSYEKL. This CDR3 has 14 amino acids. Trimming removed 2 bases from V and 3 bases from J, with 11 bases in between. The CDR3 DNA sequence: TGCGCCAGCAGCCAAAGTCGGACTGGCTACGAGCAGTACTTC. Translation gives CASSQSRTGYEQYF.

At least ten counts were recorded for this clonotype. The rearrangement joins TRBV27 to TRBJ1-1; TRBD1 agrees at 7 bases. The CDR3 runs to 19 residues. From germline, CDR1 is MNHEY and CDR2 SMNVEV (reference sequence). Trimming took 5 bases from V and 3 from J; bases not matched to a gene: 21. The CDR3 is CASSPSPWQGEMGYTEAFF. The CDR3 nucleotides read TGTGCCAGCAGTCCGAGTCCGTGGCAGGGGGAGATGGGTTACACTGAAGCTTTCTTT.

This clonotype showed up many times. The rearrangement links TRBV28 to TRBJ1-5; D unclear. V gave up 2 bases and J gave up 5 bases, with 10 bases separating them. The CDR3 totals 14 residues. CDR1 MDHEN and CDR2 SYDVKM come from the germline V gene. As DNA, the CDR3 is TGTGCCAGCAGTTTAGGTAGCCGGGATCAGCCCCAGCATTTT. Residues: CASSLGSRDQPQHF. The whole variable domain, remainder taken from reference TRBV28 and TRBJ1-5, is DVKVTQSSRYLVKRTGEKVFLECVQDMDHENMFWYRQDPGLGLRLIYFSYDVKMKEKGDIPEGYSVSREKKERFSLILESASTNQTSMYLCASSLGSRDQPQHFGDGTRLSIL.

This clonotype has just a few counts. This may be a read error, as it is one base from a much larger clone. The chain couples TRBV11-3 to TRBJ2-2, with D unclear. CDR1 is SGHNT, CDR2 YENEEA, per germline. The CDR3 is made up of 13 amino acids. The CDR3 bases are TGTGCCAGCAGCTTGGGGAACGCCGGGGAGCTGTTTTTT. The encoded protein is CASSLGNAGELFF.

Here the CDR3 DNA reads TGTGCCAGCAGCTGGGGACCCCACTCCTACAATGAGCAGTTCTTC. This codes for CASSWGPHSYNEQFF. This chain connects TRBV7-8 to TRBJ2-1; D may match TRBD1 or TRBD2 (5 bases each). Trimming took off 4 bases at V and 0 bases at J, with 10 bases between the two ends. There are 15 residues in the CDR3. The germline V gene has CDR1 SGHVS and CDR2 FQNEAQ. The full variable domain, with the rest looked up from reference TRBV7-8 and TRBJ2-1, is GAGVSQSPRYKVAKRGQDVALRCDPISGHVSLFWYQQALGQGPEFLTYFQNEAQLDKSGLPSDRFFAERPEGSVSTLKIQRTQQEDSAVYLCASSWGPHSYNEQFFGPGTRLTVL.

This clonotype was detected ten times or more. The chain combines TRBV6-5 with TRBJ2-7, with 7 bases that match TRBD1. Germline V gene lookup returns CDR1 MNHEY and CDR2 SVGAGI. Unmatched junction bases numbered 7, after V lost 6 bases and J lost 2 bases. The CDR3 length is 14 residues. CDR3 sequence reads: CASSPGQLTYEQYF. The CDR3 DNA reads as TGTGCCAGCAGCCCGGGACAGCTAACCTACGAGCAGTACTTC.

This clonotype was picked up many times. The CDR3 reads CASSSTGTGVVEQYF. DNA of the CDR3: TGCGCCAGCAGCTCGACCGGGACAGGGGTAGTCGAGCAGTACTTC. This sequence joins TRBV5-1 and TRBJ2-7, with 10 positions matching TRBD1. This CDR3 contains 15 residues. V lost 3 bases, J lost 6 bases, and 9 bases stayed unmatched. Germline CDR1 SGHRS, CDR2 YFSETQ.

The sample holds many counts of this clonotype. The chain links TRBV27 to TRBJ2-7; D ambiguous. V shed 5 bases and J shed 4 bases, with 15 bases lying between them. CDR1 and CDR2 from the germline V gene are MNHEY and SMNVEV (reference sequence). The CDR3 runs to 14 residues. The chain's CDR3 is CASSESSQSYEQYF. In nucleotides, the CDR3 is TGTGCCAGCAGTGAATCGTCGCAATCGTACGAGCAGTACTTC.

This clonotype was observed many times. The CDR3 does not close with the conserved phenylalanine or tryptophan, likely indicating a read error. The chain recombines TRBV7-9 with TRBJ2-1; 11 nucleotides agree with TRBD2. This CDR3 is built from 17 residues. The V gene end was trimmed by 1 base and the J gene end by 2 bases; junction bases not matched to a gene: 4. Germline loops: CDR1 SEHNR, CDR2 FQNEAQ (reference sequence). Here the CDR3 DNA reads TGTGCCAGCAGCTTAGGGAGTAGCGGGGGGGCCTACAATGAGCAGTTCTGC. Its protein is CASSLGSSGGAYNEQFC.

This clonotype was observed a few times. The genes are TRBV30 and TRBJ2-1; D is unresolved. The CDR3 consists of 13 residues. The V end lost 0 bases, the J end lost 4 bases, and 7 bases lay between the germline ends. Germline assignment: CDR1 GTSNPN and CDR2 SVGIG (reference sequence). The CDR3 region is CAWSVSQYNEQFF. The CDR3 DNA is TGTGCCTGGAGTGTTTCACAGTACAATGAGCAGTTCTTC.

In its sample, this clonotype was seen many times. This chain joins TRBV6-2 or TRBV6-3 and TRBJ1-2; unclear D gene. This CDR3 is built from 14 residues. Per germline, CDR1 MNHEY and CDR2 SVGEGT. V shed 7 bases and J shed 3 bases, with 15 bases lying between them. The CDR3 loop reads CASKLRLRDYGYTF. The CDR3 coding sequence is TGTGCCAGCAAATTACGTCTGAGAGACTATGGCTACACCTTC.

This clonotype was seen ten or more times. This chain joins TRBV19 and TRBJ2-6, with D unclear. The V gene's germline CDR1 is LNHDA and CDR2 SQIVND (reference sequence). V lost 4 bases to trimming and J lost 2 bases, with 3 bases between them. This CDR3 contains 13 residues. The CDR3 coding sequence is TGTGCCAGTAGTAACACTGGGGCCAACGTCCTGACTTTC. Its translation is CASSNTGANVLTF.

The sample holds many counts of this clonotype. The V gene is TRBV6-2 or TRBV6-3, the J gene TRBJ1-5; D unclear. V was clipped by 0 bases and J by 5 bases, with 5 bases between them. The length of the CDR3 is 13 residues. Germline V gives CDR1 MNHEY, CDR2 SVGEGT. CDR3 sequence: CASSYSLYQPQHF. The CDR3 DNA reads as TGTGCCAGCAGTTACTCGCTTTATCAGCCCCAGCATTTT.

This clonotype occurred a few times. CDR3 in amino acids: CASSPQDRVGEQYF. The CDR3 coding sequence is TGTGCCAGCTCACCTCAGGACCGGGTGGGCGAGCAGTACTTC. This chain joins TRBV18 and TRBJ2-7; the D is unclear. Germline CDR1 is KGHSH and CDR2 is LQKENI. The ends were cut back, 3 bases at V and 6 bases at J, with 15 bases in the middle. The CDR3 has 14 amino acids.

DNA of the CDR3: TGTGCCAGCAGCTCGCAGACAGTTCGGCCCCAGCATTTT. The encoded protein is CASSSQTVRPQHF. V and J are TRBV7-2 and TRBJ1-5, with D possibly TRBD1 on 5 matching bases. V was clipped by 4 bases and J by 9 bases, with 13 bases between them. The CDR3 covers 13 residues. The V gene's germline CDR1 is SGHTA and CDR2 FQGNSA.

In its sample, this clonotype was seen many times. The CDR3 reads CSVEVLQGAHEQYF. In DNA form, the CDR3 reads TGCAGCGTTGAAGTATTACAGGGGGCGCACGAGCAGTACTTC. The chain links TRBV29-1 to TRBJ2-7; 9 bases are a match to TRBD1. J was trimmed by 5 bases and V by 1 base; bases with no gene match: 6. Germline CDR1 is SQVTM and CDR2 is ANQGSEA. There are 14 residues in the CDR3.

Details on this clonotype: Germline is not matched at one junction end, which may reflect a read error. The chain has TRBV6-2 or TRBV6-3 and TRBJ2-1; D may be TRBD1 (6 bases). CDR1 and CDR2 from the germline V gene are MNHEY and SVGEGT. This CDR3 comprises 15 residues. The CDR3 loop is CASSYWDIGYNEPFF. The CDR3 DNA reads TGTGCCAGCAGCTACTGGGACATAGGCTACAATGAGCCGTTCTTC.

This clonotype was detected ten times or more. The CDR3 spells CASVLTRTGGTDTQYF. CDR3 coding DNA: TGTGCCAGCGTTCTAACCCGGACAGGGGGCACAGATACGCAGTATTTT. The gene calls are TRBV6-1 and TRBJ2-3, with TRBD1 identical over 9 bases. The trim removed 8 bases at V and 1 base at J, leaving 10 bases unmatched. This CDR3 contains 16 residues. The germline CDR1 and CDR2 sequences are MNHNS and SASEGT.

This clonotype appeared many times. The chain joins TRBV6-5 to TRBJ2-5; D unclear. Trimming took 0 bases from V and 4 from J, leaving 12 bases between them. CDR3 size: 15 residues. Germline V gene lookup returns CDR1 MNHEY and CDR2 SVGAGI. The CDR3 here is CASSYSGFLVETQYF. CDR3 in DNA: TGTGCCAGCAGTTACTCGGGCTTTTTGGTAGAGACCCAGTACTTC.

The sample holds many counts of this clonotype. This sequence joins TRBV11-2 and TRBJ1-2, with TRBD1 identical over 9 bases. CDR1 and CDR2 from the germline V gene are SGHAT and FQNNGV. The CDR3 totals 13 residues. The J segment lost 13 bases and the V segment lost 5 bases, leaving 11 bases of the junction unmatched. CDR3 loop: CASSPDRGIAFTF. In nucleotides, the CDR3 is TGTGCCAGCAGCCCAGACAGGGGGATCGCTTTCACCTTC.